This T cell receptor (beta chain) originates from a study of CD8 T cells in ankylosing spondylitis. This clonotype was seen ten or more times. Its antigen is currently unknown. Overall study findings and caveats: Fewer than ten highly homologous variants made up a TCR beta motif that seemed to typify ankylosing spondylitis blood. Researchers reportedly found disease-linked clones significantly enriched in matched ankylosing spondylitis synovial fluid. In peripheral blood, disease-linked CD8+ clones occurred at relatively low frequencies.

The CDR3 length is 14 residues. Per the germline V gene, CDR1 is DFQATT and CDR2 is SNEGSKA (reference sequence). V lost 5 bases and J lost 4; bases outside the gene matches: 9. TCRdb passed the 5' RACE reads through MiXCR, listing each CDR3 protein once. The table lists 700,000 to 1,000,000 distinct CDR3 sequences, about 11% of them singletons. Sequencing used blood, either unsorted or a sorted T cell fraction (not recorded which). This TCR came from a male donor with ankylosing spondylitis. This chain links TRBV20-1 with TRBJ1-2; 8 bases line up with TRBD1. The CDR3 sequence is CSAARTGSSYGYTF. The CDR3 DNA reads TGCAGTGCTGCCAGGACAGGGAGTAGCTATGGCTACACCTTC.